Listed below are T cell receptor beta chains from one sample, sequenced in a study of human T cells and chemical hapten exposure. TCRdb redid the calling of the RACE reads with MiXCR, one entry per CDR3 protein. This sample has about 120,000 distinct CDR3 sequences, with roughly 12% found just once. The sequencing used whole blood, collected in connection with sensitization to the hapten diphenylcyclopropenone (DPC). The receptors originated from a woman aged 50 to 65 with alopecia areata. Some clones in this sample may be carry-over from other donors' samples. Each CDR3 is given with its conserved first and last residue. A D gene is named only where the DNA matches it firmly. Where a row states a size, it is once, few, many or the class of an expanded clone; other rows omit it.

D gene: -; clone size: -; J gene: TRBJ1-1; CDR3 length: 13; V gene: TRBV6-1; CDR3 protein: CASRRGVSTEAFF; CDR3 DNA: TGTGCCAGCAGGAGAGGGGTCTCCACTGAAGCTTTCTTT
D gene: -; clone size: -; J gene: TRBJ1-2; CDR3 length: 12; V gene: TRBV29-1; CDR3 protein: CSVQSSNYGYTF; CDR3 DNA: TGCAGCGTTCAGAGCTCTAACTATGGCTACACCTTC
D gene: -; clone size: many; J gene: TRBJ1-1; CDR3 length: 16; V gene: TRBV29-1; CDR3 protein: CSVVFGGRGMNTEAFF; CDR3 DNA: TGCAGCGTTGTATTTGGGGGGCGCGGTATGAACACTGAAGCTTTCTTT
D gene: TRBD1; clone size: -; J gene: TRBJ1-1; CDR3 length: 15; V gene: TRBV18; CDR3 protein: CASSPVGQGRTEAFF; CDR3 DNA: TGTGCCAGCTCACCCGTCGGACAGGGACGCACTGAAGCTTTCTTT
D gene: -; clone size: many; J gene: TRBJ1-5; CDR3 length: 18; V gene: TRBV12-2; CDR3 protein: CASRLLESRGKGNQPQHF; CDR3 DNA: TGTGCAAGTCGCCTCCTAGAATCCAGGGGAAAAGGCAATCAGCCCCAGCATTTT
D gene: -; clone size: few; J gene: TRBJ1-1; CDR3 length: 16; V gene: TRBV4-3; CDR3 protein: CASSFGHDSFRTEAFF; CDR3 DNA: TGCGCCAGCAGCTTCGGGCACGACAGCTTCAGGACTGAAGCTTTCTTT
D gene: -; clone size: many; J gene: TRBJ1-1; CDR3 length: 12; V gene: TRBV11-2; CDR3 protein: CASSFRPGRAFF; CDR3 DNA: TGTGCCAGCAGCTTCCGCCCGGGGAGAGCTTTCTTT
D gene: -; clone size: few; J gene: TRBJ1-2; CDR3 length: 12; V gene: TRBV28; CDR3 protein: CASSQRRYGYTF; CDR3 DNA: TGTGCCAGCAGTCAGCGCCGCTATGGCTACACCTTC
D gene: TRBD1; clone size: many; J gene: TRBJ2-5; CDR3 length: 15; V gene: TRBV28; CDR3 protein: CASSAAGTAQETQYF; CDR3 DNA: TGTGCCAGCAGTGCGGCCGGGACAGCCCAAGAGACCCAGTACTTC
D gene: -; clone size: -; J gene: TRBJ2-1; CDR3 length: 14; V gene: TRBV12-3/TRBV12-4; CDR3 protein: CASRLTGTVNEQFF; CDR3 DNA: TGTGCCAGCAGACTGACCGGGACCGTAAATGAGCAGTTCTTC
D gene: -; clone size: few; J gene: TRBJ2-1; CDR3 length: 13; V gene: TRBV6-2/TRBV6-3; CDR3 protein: CASKEPSYNEQFF; CDR3 DNA: TGTGCCAGCAAAGAGCCCTCCTACAATGAGCAGTTCTTC
D gene: TRBD1; clone size: many; J gene: TRBJ2-5; CDR3 length: 14; V gene: TRBV6-2/TRBV6-3; CDR3 protein: CASNLQGRQETQYF; CDR3 DNA: TGTGCCAGCAATCTACAGGGGCGCCAAGAGACCCAGTACTTC
D gene: TRBD1; clone size: few; J gene: TRBJ1-1; CDR3 length: 15; V gene: TRBV6-6; CDR3 protein: CASSSTYRGSTEAFF; CDR3 DNA: TGTGCCAGCAGTTCAACTTACAGGGGGTCCACTGAAGCTTTCTTT
D gene: -; clone size: many; J gene: TRBJ2-7; CDR3 length: 15; V gene: TRBV7-2; CDR3 protein: CASSLELVGRYEQYF; CDR3 DNA: TGTGCCAGCAGCTTAGAACTAGTCGGCAGGTACGAGCAGTACTTC
D gene: TRBD1; clone size: few; J gene: TRBJ1-2; CDR3 length: 13; V gene: TRBV11-2; CDR3 protein: CASSHDRGYGYTF; CDR3 DNA: TGTGCCAGCAGCCATGACAGGGGATATGGCTACACCTTC
D gene: -; clone size: -; J gene: TRBJ2-7; CDR3 length: 14; V gene: TRBV4-1; CDR3 protein: CASSQGAGDYEQYF; CDR3 DNA: TGCGCCAGCAGCCAAGGCGCAGGGGATTACGAGCAGTACTTC
D gene: TRBD1; clone size: -; J gene: TRBJ2-5; CDR3 length: 13; V gene: TRBV20-1; CDR3 protein: CSAIDRGQETQYF; CDR3 DNA: TGCAGTGCTATTGACAGGGGGCAAGAGACCCAGTACTTC
D gene: -; clone size: few; J gene: TRBJ1-3; CDR3 length: 16; V gene: TRBV5-1; CDR3 protein: CASHERTLGPGNTIYF; CDR3 DNA: TGCGCCAGCCACGAGAGAACCCTTGGCCCTGGAAACACCATATATTTT
D gene: -; clone size: -; J gene: TRBJ2-3; CDR3 length: 13; V gene: TRBV5-1; CDR3 protein: CASSSQIMDTQYF; CDR3 DNA: TGCGCCAGCAGCTCGCAAATCATGGATACGCAGTATTTT
D gene: -; clone size: few; J gene: TRBJ2-6; CDR3 length: 15; V gene: TRBV12-3/TRBV12-4; CDR3 protein: CASSFNTAGANVLTF; CDR3 DNA: TGTGCCAGCAGTTTCAACACAGCCGGGGCCAACGTCCTGACTTTC
D gene: -; clone size: few; J gene: TRBJ1-3; CDR3 length: 16; V gene: TRBV18; CDR3 protein: CASSPSHRDSGNTIYF; CDR3 DNA: TGTGCCAGCTCACCATCCCACAGAGACTCTGGAAACACCATATATTTT
D gene: TRBD1; clone size: few; J gene: TRBJ1-1; CDR3 length: 14; V gene: TRBV6-2/TRBV6-3; CDR3 protein: CASSYSDRETEAFF; CDR3 DNA: TGTGCCAGCAGTTACTCGGACAGGGAGACTGAAGCTTTCTTT
D gene: TRBD1; clone size: many; J gene: TRBJ2-5; CDR3 length: 14; V gene: TRBV7-2; CDR3 protein: CASSLDTGVETQYF; CDR3 DNA: TGTGCCAGCAGCTTGGATACAGGGGTGGAGACCCAGTACTTC
D gene: TRBD1; clone size: few; J gene: TRBJ1-6; CDR3 length: 18; V gene: TRBV9; CDR3 protein: CASSAGQGGPGYGSPLHF; CDR3 DNA: TGTGCCAGCAGCGCCGGACAGGGAGGGCCCGGGTATGGTTCACCCCTCCACTTT
D gene: -; clone size: many; J gene: TRBJ2-7; CDR3 length: 13; V gene: TRBV28; CDR3 protein: CASRRTDSYEQYF; CDR3 DNA: TGTGCCAGCAGGAGGACGGACTCCTACGAGCAGTACTTC
D gene: TRBD2; clone size: few; J gene: TRBJ2-2; CDR3 length: 15; V gene: TRBV28; CDR3 protein: CASTRTGLVTGELFF; CDR3 DNA: TGTGCCAGCACCAGGACGGGACTAGTTACCGGGGAGCTGTTTTTT
D gene: TRBD1; clone size: few; J gene: TRBJ1-2; CDR3 length: 13; V gene: TRBV20-1; CDR3 protein: CSASDRDDYGYTF; CDR3 DNA: TGCAGTGCGTCGGACAGGGATGACTATGGCTACACCTTC
D gene: TRBD1; clone size: -; J gene: TRBJ1-2; CDR3 length: 16; V gene: TRBV12-3/TRBV12-4; CDR3 protein: CASSSYRDRVEYGYTF; CDR3 DNA: TGTGCCAGCAGTTCCTACCGGGACAGGGTAGAATATGGCTACACCTTC
D gene: -; clone size: few; J gene: TRBJ2-2; CDR3 length: 13; V gene: TRBV10-1; CDR3 protein: CASSLRAPGELFF; CDR3 DNA: TGCGCCAGCAGTCTAAGGGCCCCCGGGGAGCTGTTTTTT
D gene: -; clone size: many; J gene: TRBJ1-2; CDR3 length: 12; V gene: TRBV29-1; CDR3 protein: CSGWTANYGYTF; CDR3 DNA: TGCAGCGGTTGGACGGCTAACTATGGCTACACCTTC
D gene: TRBD1; clone size: -; J gene: TRBJ2-7; CDR3 length: 12; V gene: TRBV28; CDR3 protein: CASGDRTYEQYF; CDR3 DNA: TGTGCCAGCGGGGACAGAACCTACGAGCAGTACTTC
D gene: -; clone size: -; J gene: TRBJ1-6; CDR3 length: 13; V gene: TRBV7-2; CDR3 protein: CASSFDRVSPLHF; CDR3 DNA: TGTGCCAGCAGCTTCGACAGAGTTTCACCCCTCCACTTT
D gene: TRBD1; clone size: -; J gene: TRBJ2-7; CDR3 length: 14; V gene: TRBV29-1; CDR3 protein: CSVTGTGGAYEQYF; CDR3 DNA: TGCAGCGTTACCGGGACAGGGGGTGCCTACGAGCAGTACTTC
D gene: -; clone size: -; J gene: TRBJ1-5; CDR3 length: 14; V gene: TRBV20-1; CDR3 protein: CSASIRDSNQPQHF; CDR3 DNA: TGCAGTGCTAGTATAAGGGATAGCAATCAGCCCCAGCATTTT
D gene: -; clone size: few; J gene: TRBJ2-2; CDR3 length: 12; V gene: TRBV28; CDR3 protein: CASSLYSGELFF; CDR3 DNA: TGTGCCAGCAGTTTATACTCCGGGGAGCTGTTTTTT
D gene: TRBD1; clone size: -; J gene: TRBJ1-2; CDR3 length: 14; V gene: TRBV19; CDR3 protein: CASSTTGTVYGYTF; CDR3 DNA: TGTGCCAGTAGTACAACCGGGACAGTCTATGGCTACACCTTC
D gene: TRBD2; clone size: few; J gene: TRBJ2-5; CDR3 length: 19; V gene: TRBV10-3; CDR3 protein: CAIRPSPGTSGRGEETQYF; CDR3 DNA: TGTGCCATCAGACCCTCTCCCGGGACTAGCGGGAGGGGAGAAGAGACCCAGTACTTC